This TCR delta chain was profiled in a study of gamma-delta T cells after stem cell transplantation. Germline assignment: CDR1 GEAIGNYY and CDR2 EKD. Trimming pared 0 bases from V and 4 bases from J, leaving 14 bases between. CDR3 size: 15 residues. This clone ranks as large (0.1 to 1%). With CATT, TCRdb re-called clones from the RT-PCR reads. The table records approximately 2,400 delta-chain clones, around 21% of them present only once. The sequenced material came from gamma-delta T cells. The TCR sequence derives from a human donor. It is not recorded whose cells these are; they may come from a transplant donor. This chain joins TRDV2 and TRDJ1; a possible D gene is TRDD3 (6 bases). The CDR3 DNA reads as TGTGCCTGTGACACCTTGGGGATGAGTTACGATAAACTCATCTTT. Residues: CACDTLGMSYDKLIF.